Below are 27 T cell receptor beta chains sequenced from a single sample in a study of vaccination and CD4 T cells after COVID-19. These receptors are not linked to any known antigen. Treatment indicated: roughly 10-day PBMC culture with coronavirus spike peptide pools or control peptides (ViraFEST assay). CD4+ T-cell collection from the unexposed donor predated the COVID-19 pandemic (2011-2018). Sequencing of DNA taken from cultured CD4+ T cells relied on the Oncomine TCR Beta short-read assay. TCRdb re-analysed the PCR reads in MiXCR, keeping a single row per CDR3 protein. The table lists over 5,500 distinct CDR3 sequences, around half of them singletons. Sequenced: CD4+ T cells from blood, cultured in vitro. These receptors all stem from a human donor in good health.

Note on this clonotype: Germline and junction disagree at one end, which may indicate a read error. J is TRBJ1-2 and V is TRBV30; D is undetermined. Per the germline V gene, CDR1 is GTSNPN and CDR2 is SVGIG (reference sequence). The CDR3 has 15 residues. The CDR3 sequence is CAWSMYSGQDMPVLF. The CDR3 nucleotides are TGTGCCTGGAGTATGTACTCCGGCCAAGACATGCCCGTGCTATTC.

The chain employs TRBV10-1 and TRBJ1-3; TRBD1 is a possible D gene (5 bases). The germline gives CDR1 WNHNN, CDR2 SYGVQD (reference sequence). V was clipped by 3 bases and J by 1 base, with 7 bases between them. The CDR3 covers 14 residues. Here the CDR3 reads CASSETGSGNTIYF. The DNA of the CDR3 is TGCGCCAGCAGTGAAACAGGTTCTGGAAACACCATATATTTT.

There are a few counts of this clonotype. The chain links TRBV27 to TRBJ1-1; no definite D call. This CDR3 region has 14 residues. Looked up from germline, CDR1 is MNHEY and CDR2 is SMNVEV (reference sequence). V was pared by 1 base and J by 0 bases, with 6 bases between. The CDR3 spells CASSLYAVNTEAFF. In nucleotides, the CDR3 is TGTGCCAGCAGTTTATACGCAGTGAACACTGAAGCTTTCTTT.

The rearrangement links TRBV7-3 to TRBJ2-6, with D perhaps TRBD2 (5 bases). Trimming left V 1 base short and J 0 bases short, with 10 bases between. CDR3 length: 17 amino acids. Germline V CDR1 and CDR2: SGHTA, FQGTGA. The CDR3 DNA is TGTGCCAGCAGCTTAATAGGGAGAGGCTCTGGGGCCAACGTCCTGACTTTC. Translating it yields CASSLIGRGSGANVLTF. The entire variable domain, with the rest obtained from reference TRBV7-3 and TRBJ2-6, is as follows: GAGVSQTPSNKVTEKGKYVELRCDPISGHTALYWYRQSLGQGPEFLIYFQGTGAADDSGLPNDRFFAVRPEGSVSTLKIQRTERGDSAVYLCASSLIGRGSGANVLTFGAGSRLTVL.

J is TRBJ1-6 and V is TRBV11-3; D uncertain. V was clipped by 5 bases and J by 10 bases, with 12 bases between them. There are 13 residues in the CDR3. Germline CDR1 SGHNT, CDR2 YENEEA. CDR3 sequence (DNA): TGTGCCAGCAGCCCATCCCCTAGCTCACCCCTCCACTTT. It translates to CASSPSPSSPLHF.

The rearrangement joins TRBV5-4 to TRBJ1-6; 8 bases agree with TRBD1. The CDR3 has 17 residues. Per the germline V gene, CDR1 is SGHNT and CDR2 is YYREEE (reference sequence). With V trimmed by 7 bases and J by 0 bases, 9 bases remained unmatched. The CDR3 DNA reads as TGTGCCAGCCACTTCCAAACAGGGGGCTCCTATAATTCACCCCTCCACTTT. It codes for CASHFQTGGSYNSPLHF.

The V gene is TRBV6-1, the J gene TRBJ2-3, with 10 bases identical to TRBD1. This CDR3 has 13 residues. V shed 8 bases, J shed 4 bases, and the junction held 3 bases outside the gene matches. Germline CDR1 is MNHNS and CDR2 is SASEGT. The CDR3 loop reads CASGTGDADTQYF. The CDR3 DNA is TGTGCCAGCGGGACAGGGGACGCAGATACGCAGTATTTT.

The chain is built from TRBV6-2 or TRBV6-3 and TRBJ2-5, with 11 positions matching TRBD1. Germline V gene sequence: CDR1 MNHEY, CDR2 SVGEGT. The V gene end was trimmed by 4 bases and the J gene end by 7 bases; junction bases not matched to a gene: 8. This CDR3 region has 15 residues. As DNA, the CDR3 is TGTGCCAGCAGTTTCCAGGGACAGGGGGACGGGACCCAGTACTTC. Its translation: CASSFQGQGDGTQYF.

The CDR3 nucleotides are TGCGCCAGCAGTCATGGGACTGGTCGCAATCAGCCCCAGCATTTT. This encodes CASSHGTGRNQPQHF. The chain carries TRBV10-2 and TRBJ1-5; D might be TRBD1 (5 bases). The CDR3 has 15 residues. Trimming removed 5 bases from V and 2 bases from J, with 13 bases in between. Germline V gene data show CDR1 as WSHSY and CDR2 as SAAADI.

The rearrangement joins TRBV2 to TRBJ2-3, with a possible D match to TRBD1 (6 bases). From germline, CDR1 is SNHLY and CDR2 FYNNEI. V was trimmed by 2 bases and J by 3 bases, leaving 18 bases between them. The CDR3 sequence is 17 residues long. The CDR3 DNA reads as TGTGCCAGCAGTGAACGCAGACAGGAGAGGATTACAGATACGCAGTATTTT. It encodes CASSERRQERITDTQYF. Looking up the rest from reference TRBV2 and TRBJ2-3 gives the full variable domain: EPEVTQTPSHQVTQMGQEVILRCVPISNHLYFYWYRQILGQKVEFLVSFYNNEISEKSEIFDDQFSVERPDGSNFTLKIRSTKLEDSAMYFCASSERRQERITDTQYFGPGTRLTVL.

In this sample, this clonotype turned up a few times. The chain joins TRBV19 to TRBJ1-2, with D tentatively TRBD1 (6 bases). The CDR3 loop spans 15 amino acids. Germline V gene data show CDR1 as LNHDA and CDR2 as SQIVND (reference sequence). The V end lost 5 bases, the J end lost 8 bases, and 21 bases lay between the germline ends. The chain's CDR3 is CASSPGPHTGPGYTF. For the CDR3, the DNA is TGTGCCAGTAGTCCTGGCCCCCATACAGGGCCAGGCTACACCTTC. Combining the CDR3 with reference TRBV19 and TRBJ1-2 gives the whole variable domain DGGITQSPKYLFRKEGQNVTLSCEQNLNHDAMYWYRQDPGQGLRLIYYSQIVNDFQKGDIAEGYSVSREKKESFPLTVTSAQKNPTAFYLCASSPGPHTGPGYTFGSGTRLTVV.

This chain links TRBV6-2 or TRBV6-3 with TRBJ1-2; D is unresolved. Trimming shortened V by 4 bases and J by 4 bases, and 7 bases separated the two germline ends. CDR1 and CDR2 (germline): MNHEY, SVGEGT. This CDR3 spans 12 amino acids. The CDR3 is CASSFQFYGYTF. The DNA of the CDR3 is TGTGCCAGCAGTTTCCAGTTCTATGGCTACACCTTC.

The chain links TRBV7-2 to TRBJ2-7; D may be TRBD2 (5 bases). Germline V gene data show CDR1 as SGHTA and CDR2 as FQGNSA. Trimming removed 6 bases from V and 4 bases from J, with 13 bases in between. The CDR3 spans 13 residues. CDR3 sequence: CASSGLRMYEQYF. The CDR3 bases are TGTGCCAGCAGTGGACTCCGTATGTACGAGCAGTACTTC.

This clonotype was seen a handful of times. This chain joins TRBV7-2 and TRBJ1-5, with D perhaps TRBD1 (5 bases). This CDR3 comprises 14 residues. Germline CDR1 is SGHTA and CDR2 is FQGNSA. V lost 5 bases, J lost 5 bases, and 13 bases lay in between. CDR3 sequence (DNA): TGTGCCAGCAGCCTTAATAGGGGATATCAGCCCCAGCATTTT. This gives the protein CASSLNRGYQPQHF.

CDR3 residues: CASNGQGASRAFF. The DNA for the CDR3 is TGTGCCAGCAATGGACAGGGGGCTTCTAGGGCTTTCTTT. The chain employs TRBV2 and TRBJ1-1; 11 positions agree with TRBD1. The germline CDR1 and CDR2 sequences are SNHLY and FYNNEI. This CDR3 is built from 13 residues. Losses at the gene ends were 7 bases for V and 11 bases for J; bases not matched to a gene: 9.

The chain carries TRBV25-1 and TRBJ1-2; D gene ambiguous. Germline V lookup: CDR1 MGHDK, CDR2 SYGVNS. The V gene lost 2 bases and the J gene lost 4 bases, with 8 bases spanning the gap. This CDR3 is 13 amino acids long. The DNA for the CDR3 is TGTGCCAGCAGTGAAAATCTAAGCTATGGCTACACCTTC. This translates into CASSENLSYGYTF.

This clonotype showed up just a few times. CDR3 DNA sequence: TGTGCCAGCACCCGGACAGGGTCAGTCATGAACACTGAAGCTTTCTTT. Translation gives CASTRTGSVMNTEAFF. This chain uses TRBV6-1 with TRBJ1-1; 8 bases agree with TRBD1. The CDR3 length is 16 residues. Losses at the gene ends were 7 bases for V and 0 bases for J; bases not matched to a gene: 10. CDR1 is MNHNS and CDR2 is SASEGT in the germline V gene.

V and J are TRBV7-9 and TRBJ1-6; D unresolved. The CDR3 has 14 residues. The germline V gene encodes CDR1 SEHNR and CDR2 FQNEAQ (reference sequence). V was cut by 2 bases and J by 2 bases, with 4 bases left in between. CDR3 nucleotides: TGTGCCAGCAGCTTACAGACCTATAATTCACCCCTCCACTTT. This translates into CASSLQTYNSPLHF.

The genes are TRBV7-9 and TRBJ1-2, with TRBD1 as a possible D gene (5 bases). Per the germline V gene, CDR1 is SEHNR and CDR2 is FQNEAQ (reference sequence). The CDR3 runs to 15 residues. V lost 6 bases to trimming and J lost 3 bases, with 17 bases between them. The CDR3 DNA reads as TGTGCCAGCAGTGGTCAGTCGCGGGGGGACTATGGCTACACCTTC. Translation gives CASSGQSRGDYGYTF. Combining the CDR3 with reference TRBV7-9 and TRBJ1-2 gives the whole variable domain DTGVSQNPRHKITKRGQNVTFRCDPISEHNRLYWYRQTLGQGPEFLTYFQNEAQLEKSRLLSDRFSAERPKGSFSTLEIQRTEQGDSAMYLCASSGQSRGDYGYTFGSGTRLTVV.

This clonotype occurred a few times. The chain is built from TRBV20-1 and TRBJ2-6, with D perhaps matching TRBD1 (6 bases). The CDR3 length is 15 residues. Germline CDR1 and CDR2: DFQATT and SNEGSKA (reference sequence). V was trimmed by 0 bases and J by 4 bases, leaving 10 bases between them. CDR3 sequence (DNA): TGCAGTGCTAGAGATACAGGGTGGGGGGCCAACGTCCTGACTTTC. It specifies CSARDTGWGANVLTF.

This chain joins TRBV10-2 and TRBJ1-6; D is possibly TRBD1 (6 bases). Per germline, CDR1 WSHSY and CDR2 SAAADI. Trimming left V 3 bases short and J 7 bases short, with 10 bases between. This CDR3 contains 14 residues. CDR3 nucleotide sequence: TGCGCCAGCAGTGAACAGGGTTGGAATTCACCCCTCCACTTT. This codes for CASSEQGWNSPLHF.

CDR3 nucleotides: TGCGCCAGCAGACAAGGGGACTATGGGCAGCCCCAGCATTTT. It translates to CASRQGDYGQPQHF. The V gene is TRBV10-2, the J gene TRBJ1-5, with D possibly being TRBD1 (5 bases). V was clipped by 6 bases and J by 7 bases, with 16 bases between them. This CDR3 contains 14 residues. CDR1 WSHSY and CDR2 SAAADI come from the germline V gene.

The J gene is TRBJ1-2, the V gene TRBV20-1; 8 positions agree with TRBD1. Germline V lookup: CDR1 DFQATT, CDR2 SNEGSKA (reference sequence). The CDR3 runs to 13 residues. V gave up 3 bases and J gave up 14 bases; unmatched junction bases: 14. The CDR3: CSASAGGLAPGTF. The CDR3 coding sequence is TGCAGTGCTAGTGCAGGGGGCCTGGCCCCTGGGACCTTC.

The J gene is TRBJ2-2, the V gene TRBV24-1; D might be TRBD1 or TRBD2, each matching 5 bases. Between the trimmed V and J ends, which lost 4 bases and 5 bases, there was a span of 16 bases. The CDR3 length is 16 residues. From germline, CDR1 is KGHDR and CDR2 SFDVKD. The CDR3 DNA sequence: TGTGCCACCAGTGACCCCGCCCTGGGGGAAACCGGGGAGCTGTTTTTT. Its protein is CATSDPALGETGELFF.

This clonotype was seen a handful of times. The J gene is TRBJ1-1, the V gene TRBV20-1; 7 bases are shared with TRBD1. J gave up 2 bases and V 8 bases, and 8 bases lay outside the gene matches. Germline V CDR1 and CDR2: DFQATT, SNEGSKA (reference sequence). This CDR3 region has 13 residues. In DNA, the CDR3 is TGCAGTTCTTTTCACAGGGGTAACACTGAAGCTTTCTTT. This gives the protein CSSFHRGNTEAFF.

The rearrangement links TRBV7-2 to TRBJ1-2; 9 bases are a match to TRBD1. The J segment lost 5 bases and the V segment lost 5 bases, leaving 3 bases of the junction unmatched. CDR1 is SGHTA and CDR2 is FQGNSA in the germline V gene. The CDR3 has 13 amino acids. CDR3 amino acids: CASSQGTGYGYTF. The CDR3 DNA reads TGTGCCAGCAGCCAAGGGACAGGGTATGGCTACACCTTC. The whole variable domain, remainder taken from reference TRBV7-2 and TRBJ1-2, is GAGVSQSPSNKVTEKGKDVELRCDPISGHTALYWYRQSLGQGLEFLIYFQGNSAPDKSGLPSDRFSAERTGGSVSTLTIQRTQQEDSAVYLCASSQGTGYGYTFGSGTRLTVV.

The chain recombines TRBV20-1 with TRBJ1-5; the D is unclear. The germline V and J ends were trimmed by 2 bases and 0 bases, with 11 bases remaining between them. Germline CDR1 is DFQATT and CDR2 is SNEGSKA (reference sequence). This CDR3 has 15 amino acids. CDR3 loop: CSARTAASSNQPQHF. The DNA of the CDR3 is TGCAGTGCTAGAACGGCAGCCTCTAGCAATCAGCCCCAGCATTTT.